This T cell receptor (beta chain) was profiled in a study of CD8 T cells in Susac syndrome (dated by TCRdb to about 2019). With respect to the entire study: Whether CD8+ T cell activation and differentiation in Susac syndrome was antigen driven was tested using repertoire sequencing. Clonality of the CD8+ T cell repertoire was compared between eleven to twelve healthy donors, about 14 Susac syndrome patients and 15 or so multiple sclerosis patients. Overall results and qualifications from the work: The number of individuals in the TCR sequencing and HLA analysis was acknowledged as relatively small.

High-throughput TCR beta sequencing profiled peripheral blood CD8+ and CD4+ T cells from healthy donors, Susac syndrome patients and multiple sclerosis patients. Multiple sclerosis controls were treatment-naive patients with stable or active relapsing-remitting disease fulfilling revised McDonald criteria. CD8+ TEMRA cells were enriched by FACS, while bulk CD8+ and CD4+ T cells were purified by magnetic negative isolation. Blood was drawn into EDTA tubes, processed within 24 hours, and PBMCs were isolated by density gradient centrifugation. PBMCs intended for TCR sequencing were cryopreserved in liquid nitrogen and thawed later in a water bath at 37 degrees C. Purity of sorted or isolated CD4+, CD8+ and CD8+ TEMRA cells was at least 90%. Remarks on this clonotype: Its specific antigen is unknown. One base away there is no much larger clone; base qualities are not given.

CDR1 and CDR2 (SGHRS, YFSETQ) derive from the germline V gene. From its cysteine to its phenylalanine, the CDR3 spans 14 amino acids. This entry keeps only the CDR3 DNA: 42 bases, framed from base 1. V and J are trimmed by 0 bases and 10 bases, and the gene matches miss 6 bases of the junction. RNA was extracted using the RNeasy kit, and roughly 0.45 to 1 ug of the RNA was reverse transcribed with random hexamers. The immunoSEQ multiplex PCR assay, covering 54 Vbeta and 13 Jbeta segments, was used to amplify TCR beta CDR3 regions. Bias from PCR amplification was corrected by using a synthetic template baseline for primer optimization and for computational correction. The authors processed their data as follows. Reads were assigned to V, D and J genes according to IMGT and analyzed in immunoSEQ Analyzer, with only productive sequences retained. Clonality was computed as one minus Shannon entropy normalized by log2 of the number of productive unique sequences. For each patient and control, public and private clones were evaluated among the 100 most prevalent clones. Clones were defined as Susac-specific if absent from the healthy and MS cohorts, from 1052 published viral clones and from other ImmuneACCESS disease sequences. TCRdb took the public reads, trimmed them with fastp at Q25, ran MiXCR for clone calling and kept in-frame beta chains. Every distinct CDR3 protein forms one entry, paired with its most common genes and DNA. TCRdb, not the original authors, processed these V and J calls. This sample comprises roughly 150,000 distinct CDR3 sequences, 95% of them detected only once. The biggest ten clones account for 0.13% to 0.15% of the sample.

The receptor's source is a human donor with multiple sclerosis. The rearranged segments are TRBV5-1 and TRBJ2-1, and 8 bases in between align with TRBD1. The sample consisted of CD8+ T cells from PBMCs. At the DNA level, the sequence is TGCGCCAGCAGCTTGGGTCAGGGGGCCGGCGAGCAGTTCTTC. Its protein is CASSLGQGAGEQFF.